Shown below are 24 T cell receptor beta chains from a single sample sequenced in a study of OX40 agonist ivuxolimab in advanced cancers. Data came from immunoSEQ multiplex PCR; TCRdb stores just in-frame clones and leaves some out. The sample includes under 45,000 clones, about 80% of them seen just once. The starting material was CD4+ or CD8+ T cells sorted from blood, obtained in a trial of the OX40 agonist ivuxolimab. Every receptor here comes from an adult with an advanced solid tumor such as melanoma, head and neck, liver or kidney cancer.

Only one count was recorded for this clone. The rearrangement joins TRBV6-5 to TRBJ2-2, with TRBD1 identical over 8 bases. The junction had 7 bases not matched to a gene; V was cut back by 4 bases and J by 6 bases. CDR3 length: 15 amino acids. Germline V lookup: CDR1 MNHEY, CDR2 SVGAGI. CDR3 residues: CASSSQGAIAGELFF. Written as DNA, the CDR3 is TGTGCCAGCAGTTCCCAGGGGGCTATTGCCGGGGAGCTGTTTTTT.

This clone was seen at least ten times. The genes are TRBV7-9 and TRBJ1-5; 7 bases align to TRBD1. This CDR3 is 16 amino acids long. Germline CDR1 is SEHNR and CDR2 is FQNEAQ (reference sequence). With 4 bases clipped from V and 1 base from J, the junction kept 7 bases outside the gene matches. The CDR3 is CASSSGRGSSNQPQHF. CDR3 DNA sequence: TGTGCCAGCAGCTCAGGCAGGGGGTCGAGCAATCAGCCCCAGCATTTT.

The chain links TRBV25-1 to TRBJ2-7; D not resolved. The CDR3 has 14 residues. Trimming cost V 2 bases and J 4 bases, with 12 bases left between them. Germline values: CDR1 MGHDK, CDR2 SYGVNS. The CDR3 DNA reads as TGTGCCAGCAGTGAAACTCAACAGTCGTACGAGCAGTACTTC. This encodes CASSETQQSYEQYF.

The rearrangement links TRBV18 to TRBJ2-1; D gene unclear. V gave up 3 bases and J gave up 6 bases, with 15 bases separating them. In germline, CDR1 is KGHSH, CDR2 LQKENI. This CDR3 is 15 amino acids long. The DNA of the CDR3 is TGTGCCAGCTCACCCCTAATTGGCAATAGCAATGAGCAGTTCTTC. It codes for CASSPLIGNSNEQFF.

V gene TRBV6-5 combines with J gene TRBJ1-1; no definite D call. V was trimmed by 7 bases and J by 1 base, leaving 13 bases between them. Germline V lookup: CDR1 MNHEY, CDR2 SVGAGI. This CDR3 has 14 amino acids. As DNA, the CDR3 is TGTGCCAGCACCTCCCCCTTGGGGAACACTGAAGCTTTCTTT. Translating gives CASTSPLGNTEAFF.

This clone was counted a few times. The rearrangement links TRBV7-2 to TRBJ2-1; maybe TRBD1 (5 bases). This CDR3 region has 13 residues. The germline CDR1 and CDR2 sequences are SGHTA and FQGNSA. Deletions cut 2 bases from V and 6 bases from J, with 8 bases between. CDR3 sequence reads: CASSLPGPNEQFF. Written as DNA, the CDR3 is TGTGCCAGCAGCTTACCAGGGCCCAATGAGCAGTTCTTC.

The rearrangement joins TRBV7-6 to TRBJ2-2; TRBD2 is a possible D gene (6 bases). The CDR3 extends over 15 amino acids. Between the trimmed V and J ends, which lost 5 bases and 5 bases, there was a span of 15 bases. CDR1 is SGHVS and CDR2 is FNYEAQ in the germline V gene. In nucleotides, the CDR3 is TGTGCCAGCAGCCCCGCGGAGGGATTTACCGGGGAGCTGTTTTTT. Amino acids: CASSPAEGFTGELFF.

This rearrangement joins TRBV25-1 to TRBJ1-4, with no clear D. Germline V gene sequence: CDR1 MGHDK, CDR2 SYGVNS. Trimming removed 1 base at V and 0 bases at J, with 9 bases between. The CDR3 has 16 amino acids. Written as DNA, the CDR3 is TGTGCCAGCAGTGAATTGAAAGTTGCAACTAATGAAAAACTGTTTTTT. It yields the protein CASSELKVATNEKLFF.

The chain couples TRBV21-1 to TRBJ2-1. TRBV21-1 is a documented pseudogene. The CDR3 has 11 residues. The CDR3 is CASSKDNEQFF. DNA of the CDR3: TGTGCCAGCAGCAAAGATAATGAGCAGTTCTTC.

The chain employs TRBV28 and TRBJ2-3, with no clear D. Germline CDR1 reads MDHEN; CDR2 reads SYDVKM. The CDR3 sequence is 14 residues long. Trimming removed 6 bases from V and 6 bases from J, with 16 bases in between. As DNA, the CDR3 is TGTGCCAGCAGCTACGCCCCAACGACGGATACGCAGTATTTT. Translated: CASSYAPTTDTQYF.

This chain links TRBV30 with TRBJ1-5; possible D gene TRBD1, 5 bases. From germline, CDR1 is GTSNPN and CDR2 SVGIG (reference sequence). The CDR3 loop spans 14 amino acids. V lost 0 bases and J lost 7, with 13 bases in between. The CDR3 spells CAWSVTQGGQPQHF. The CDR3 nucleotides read TGTGCCTGGAGTGTAACCCAGGGTGGCCAGCCCCAGCATTTT.

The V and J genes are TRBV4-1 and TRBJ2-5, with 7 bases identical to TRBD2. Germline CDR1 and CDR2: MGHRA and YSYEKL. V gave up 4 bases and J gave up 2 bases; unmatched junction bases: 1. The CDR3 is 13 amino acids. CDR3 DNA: TGCGCCAGCAGCCGGGGACTACAAGAGACCCAGTACTTC. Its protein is CASSRGLQETQYF.

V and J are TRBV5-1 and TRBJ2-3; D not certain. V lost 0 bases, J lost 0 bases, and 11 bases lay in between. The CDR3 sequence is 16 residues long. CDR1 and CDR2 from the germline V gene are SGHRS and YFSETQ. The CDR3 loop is CASSLVVFSSTDTQYF. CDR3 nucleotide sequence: TGCGCCAGCAGCTTGGTGGTTTTCTCTAGCACAGATACGCAGTATTTT.

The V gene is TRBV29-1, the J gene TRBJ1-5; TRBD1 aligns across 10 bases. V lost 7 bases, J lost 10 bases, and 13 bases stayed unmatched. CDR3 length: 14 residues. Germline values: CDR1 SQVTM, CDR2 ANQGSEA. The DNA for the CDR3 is TGCAGCGCTACCGGGACAGGGGAGCCGCAACCCCAGCATTTT. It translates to CSATGTGEPQPQHF.

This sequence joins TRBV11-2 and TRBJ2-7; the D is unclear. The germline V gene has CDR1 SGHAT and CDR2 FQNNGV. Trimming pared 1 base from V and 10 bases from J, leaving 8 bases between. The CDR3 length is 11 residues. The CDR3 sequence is CASSLVGHQYF. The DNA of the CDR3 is TGTGCCAGCAGCTTAGTGGGCCACCAGTACTTC. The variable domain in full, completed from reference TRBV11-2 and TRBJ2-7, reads EAGVAQSPRYKIIEKRQSVAFWCNPISGHATLYWYQQILGQGPKLLIQFQNNGVVDDSQLPKDRFSAERLKGVDSTLKIQPAKLEDSAVYLCASSLVGHQYFGPGTRLTVT.

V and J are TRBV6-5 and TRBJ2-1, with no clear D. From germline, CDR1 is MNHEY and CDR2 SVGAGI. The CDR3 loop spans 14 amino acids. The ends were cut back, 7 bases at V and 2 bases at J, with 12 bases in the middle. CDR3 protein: CASTLAATYNEQFF. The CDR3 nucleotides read TGTGCCAGCACCCTTGCGGCCACCTACAATGAGCAGTTCTTC.

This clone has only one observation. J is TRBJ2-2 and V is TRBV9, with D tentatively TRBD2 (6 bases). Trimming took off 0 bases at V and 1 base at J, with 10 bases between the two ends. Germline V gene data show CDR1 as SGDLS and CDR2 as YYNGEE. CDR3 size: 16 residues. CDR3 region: CASSVVPSVNTGELFF. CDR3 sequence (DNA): TGTGCCAGCAGCGTAGTCCCTAGCGTGAACACCGGGGAGCTGTTTTTT.

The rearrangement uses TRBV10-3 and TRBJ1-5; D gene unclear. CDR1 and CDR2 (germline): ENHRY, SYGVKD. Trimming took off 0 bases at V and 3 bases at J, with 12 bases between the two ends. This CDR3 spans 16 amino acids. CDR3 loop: CAISESSQVHNQPQHF. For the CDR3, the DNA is TGTGCCATCAGTGAGTCGTCGCAGGTACACAATCAGCCCCAGCATTTT.

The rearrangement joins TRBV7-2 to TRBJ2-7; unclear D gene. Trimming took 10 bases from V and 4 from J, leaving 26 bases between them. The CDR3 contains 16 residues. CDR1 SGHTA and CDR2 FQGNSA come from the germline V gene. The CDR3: CATNDEKGRLGYEQYF. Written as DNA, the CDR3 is TGTGCCACCAACGATGAAAAGGGCCGATTAGGGTACGAGCAGTACTTC.

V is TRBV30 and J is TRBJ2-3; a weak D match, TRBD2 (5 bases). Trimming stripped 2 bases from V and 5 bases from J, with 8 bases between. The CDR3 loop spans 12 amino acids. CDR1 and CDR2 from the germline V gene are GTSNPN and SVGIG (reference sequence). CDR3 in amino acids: CAWSRSGDTQYF. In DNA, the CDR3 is TGTGCCTGGAGTCGGAGCGGAGATACGCAGTATTTT.

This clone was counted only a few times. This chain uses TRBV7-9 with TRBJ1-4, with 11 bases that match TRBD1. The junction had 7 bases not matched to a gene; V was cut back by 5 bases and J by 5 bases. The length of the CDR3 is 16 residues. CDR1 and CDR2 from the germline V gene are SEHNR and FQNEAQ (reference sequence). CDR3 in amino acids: CASSPRTGGPNEKLFF. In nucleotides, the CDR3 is TGTGCCAGCAGCCCGCGGACAGGGGGCCCCAATGAAAAACTGTTTTTT.

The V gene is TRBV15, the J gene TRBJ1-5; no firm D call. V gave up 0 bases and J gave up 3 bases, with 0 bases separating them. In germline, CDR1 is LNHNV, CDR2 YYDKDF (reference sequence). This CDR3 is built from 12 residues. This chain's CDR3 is CATSRDNQPQHF. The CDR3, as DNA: TGTGCCACCAGCAGAGACAATCAGCCCCAGCATTTT.

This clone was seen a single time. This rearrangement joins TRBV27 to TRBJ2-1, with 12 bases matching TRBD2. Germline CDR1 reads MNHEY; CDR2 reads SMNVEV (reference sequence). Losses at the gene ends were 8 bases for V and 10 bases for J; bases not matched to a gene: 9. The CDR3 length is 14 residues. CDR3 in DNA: TGTGCCAGCGGAAGACTAGCGGGAGATCGCGAGCAGTTCTTC. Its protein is CASGRLAGDREQFF.

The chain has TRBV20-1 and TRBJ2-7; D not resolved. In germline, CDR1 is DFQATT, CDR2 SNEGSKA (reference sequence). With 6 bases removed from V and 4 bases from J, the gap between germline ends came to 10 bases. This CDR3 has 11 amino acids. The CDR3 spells CSAALIYEQYF. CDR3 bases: TGCAGTGCCGCCCTAATTTACGAGCAGTACTTC.